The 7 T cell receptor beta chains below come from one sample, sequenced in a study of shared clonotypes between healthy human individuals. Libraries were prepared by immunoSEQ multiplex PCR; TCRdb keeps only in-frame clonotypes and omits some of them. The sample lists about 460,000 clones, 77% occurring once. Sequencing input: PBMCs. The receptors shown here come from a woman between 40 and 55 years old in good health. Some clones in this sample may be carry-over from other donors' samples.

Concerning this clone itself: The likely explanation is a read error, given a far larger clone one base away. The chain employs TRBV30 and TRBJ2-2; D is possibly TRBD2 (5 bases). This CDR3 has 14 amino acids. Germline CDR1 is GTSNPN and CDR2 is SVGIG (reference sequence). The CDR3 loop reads CAWRAGVNTGELLF. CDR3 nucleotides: TGTGCCTGGAGAGCCGGTGTAAACACCGGGGAGCTGCTTTTT. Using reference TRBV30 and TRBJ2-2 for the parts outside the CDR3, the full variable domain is SQTIHQWPATLVQPVGSPLSLECTVEGTSNPNLYWYRQAAGRGLQLLFYSVGIGQISSEVPQNLSASRPQDRQFILSSKKLLLSDSGFYLCAWRAGVNTGELLFGEGSRLTVL.

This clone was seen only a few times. The CDR3 coding sequence is TGTGCCAGCAGTCCGGGGACAGGGATCCCCTACGAGCAGTACTTC. Protein: CASSPGTGIPYEQYF. This chain connects TRBV27 to TRBJ2-7; 9 bases agree with TRBD1. Per germline, CDR1 MNHEY and CDR2 SMNVEV (reference sequence). With 5 bases clipped from V and 2 bases from J, the junction kept 7 bases outside the gene matches. There are 15 residues in the CDR3.

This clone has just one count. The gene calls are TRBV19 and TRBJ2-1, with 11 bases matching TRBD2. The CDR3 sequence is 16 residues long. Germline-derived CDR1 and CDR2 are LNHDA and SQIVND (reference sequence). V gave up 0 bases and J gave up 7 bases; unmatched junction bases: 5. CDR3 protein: CASSIEGSSGRNEQFF. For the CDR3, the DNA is TGTGCCAGTAGTATAGAGGGATCTAGCGGGAGGAATGAGCAGTTCTTC.

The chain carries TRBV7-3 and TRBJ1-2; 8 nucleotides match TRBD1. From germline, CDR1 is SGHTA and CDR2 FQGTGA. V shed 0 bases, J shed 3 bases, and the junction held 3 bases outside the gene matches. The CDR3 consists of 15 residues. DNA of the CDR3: TGTGCCAGCAGCTTAACAGGGACAGGAGACTATGGCTACACCTTC. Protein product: CASSLTGTGDYGYTF. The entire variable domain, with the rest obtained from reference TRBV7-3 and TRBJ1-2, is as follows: GAGVSQTPSNKVTEKGKYVELRCDPISGHTALYWYRQSLGQGPEFLIYFQGTGAADDSGLPNDRFFAVRPEGSVSTLKIQRTERGDSAVYLCASSLTGTGDYGYTFGSGTRLTVV.

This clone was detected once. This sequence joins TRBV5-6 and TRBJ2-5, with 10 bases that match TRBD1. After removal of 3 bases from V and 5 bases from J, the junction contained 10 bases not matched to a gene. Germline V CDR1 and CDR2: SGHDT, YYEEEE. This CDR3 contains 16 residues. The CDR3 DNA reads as TGTGCCAGCAGCTCACCTGGGGACAGGGGTCGGGAGACCCAGTACTTC. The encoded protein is CASSSPGDRGRETQYF.

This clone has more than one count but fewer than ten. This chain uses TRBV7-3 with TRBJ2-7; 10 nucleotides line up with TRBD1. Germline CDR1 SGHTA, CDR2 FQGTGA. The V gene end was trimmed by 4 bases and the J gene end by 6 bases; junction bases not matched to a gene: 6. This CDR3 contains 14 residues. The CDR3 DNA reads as TGTGCCAGCAGCTCCGGACAGGGGGGCGTCGAGCAGTACTTC. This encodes CASSSGQGGVEQYF. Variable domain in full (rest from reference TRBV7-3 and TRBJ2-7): GAGVSQTPSNKVTEKGKYVELRCDPISGHTALYWYRQSLGQGPEFLIYFQGTGAADDSGLPNDRFFAVRPEGSVSTLKIQRTERGDSAVYLCASSSGQGGVEQYFGPGTRLTVT.

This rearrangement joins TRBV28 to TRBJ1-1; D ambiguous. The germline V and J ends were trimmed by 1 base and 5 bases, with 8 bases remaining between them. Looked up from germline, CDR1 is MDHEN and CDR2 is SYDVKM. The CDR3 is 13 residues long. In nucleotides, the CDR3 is TGTGCCAGCAGTTTATTGGCGAGTACTGAAGCTTTCTTT. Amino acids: CASSLLASTEAFF.